This is a list of T cell receptor beta chains from one sample in a study of T-cell memory formation after mild COVID-19. TCRdb redid the calling of the 5' RACE reads with MiXCR, one entry per CDR3 protein. The sample contains under 250,000 distinct CDR3 sequences, about 11% of which appear only once. The sequencing sample was made of PBMCs or a T cell subset sorted from them (not recorded which). These receptors came from a man between 18 and 35 years old who had mild COVID-19 (a few samples of this study predate the infection). Cell type and time point are not known. Both conserved end residues are part of each CDR3. The D gene is left open where the match is weak. Clone size is not always given. Where it is, it says once, few, many or a class for expanded clones.

TRBV7-2	14	few	TRBD1	TRBJ1-4	TGTGCCAGCAGCCTACAGGGGGCTGGGGAAAAACTGTTTTTT	CASSLQGAGEKLFF
TRBV18	16	-	TRBD1	TRBJ2-3	TGTGCCAGCTCACCGAGACAGGGGGCAACAACAGATACGCAGTATTTT	CASSPRQGATTDTQYF
TRBV12-5	15	-	-	TRBJ1-3	TGTGCTAGTGGTTCTGGGGGACCTAGTGGAAACACCATATATTTT	CASGSGGPSGNTIYF
TRBV6-5	13	-	-	TRBJ2-7	TGTGCCAGCAGTTACCTGGGAGGTTACGAGCAGTACTTC	CASSYLGGYEQYF
TRBV7-6	15	-	-	TRBJ1-4	TGTGCCAGCAGCTCTGCCTTTGGGAGCATAGAAAAACTGTTTTTT	CASSSAFGSIEKLFF
TRBV4-1	16	-	TRBD2	TRBJ2-1	TGCGCCAGCAGCCACTCCGGGGGACTAGCGGGCGATGAGCAGTTCTTC	CASSHSGGLAGDEQFF
TRBV5-4	14	many	-	TRBJ2-5	TGTGCCAGCAGCTTGTATGTGGGGAGGAAGACCCAGTACTTC	CASSLYVGRKTQYF
TRBV10-3	13	many	-	TRBJ2-5	TGTGCCATCAGTGAGCTAGCGTCAGAGACCCAGTACTTC	CAISELASETQYF
TRBV5-1	16	-	TRBD1	TRBJ1-6	TGCGCCAGCAGCCTCGCCCGGACAGGGTTTGGCTCACCCCTCCACTTT	CASSLARTGFGSPLHF
TRBV7-9	15	few	-	TRBJ2-7	TGTGCCAGCAGCTCGGCTTACGTCCAAGGGGACGAGCAGTACTTC	CASSSAYVQGDEQYF
TRBV20-1	17	few	TRBD2	TRBJ2-3	TGCAGTGCTCCCCCGGGCGGGGGGGTTGGCGACACAGATACGCAGTATTTT	CSAPPGGGVGDTDTQYF
TRBV6-2/TRBV6-3	14	once	TRBD2	TRBJ2-2	TGTGCCAGCAGTTACCTAGCGGACACCGGGGAGCTGTTTTTT	CASSYLADTGELFF
TRBV20-1	15	many	-	TRBJ1-5	TGCAGTGCTAGTCGAGTTGGGGGGAGCAATCAGCCCCAGCATTTT	CSASRVGGSNQPQHF
TRBV25-1	13	few	TRBD1	TRBJ1-1	TGTGCCAGGAACAGGGGGCCATTCACTGAAGCTTTCTTT	CARNRGPFTEAFF
TRBV20-1	14	few	TRBD1	TRBJ2-5	TGCAGTGCTGGTGGGACAGGCCGAGGGGAGACCCAGTACTTC	CSAGGTGRGETQYF
TRBV15	15	few	TRBD1	TRBJ2-3	TGTGCCACCAGCAGATCGCAGACAGGGGCGACTGCGCAGTATTTT	CATSRSQTGATAQYF
TRBV5-5	14	-	TRBD2	TRBJ2-4	TGTGCCAGCAGCTACGGGGGGGATAAAAACATTCAGTACTTC	CASSYGGDKNIQYF
TRBV7-2	14	-	TRBD2	TRBJ2-7	TGTGCCAGCAGTTTCACGGGGGGTTACTACGAGCAGTACTTC	CASSFTGGYYEQYF
TRBV6-5	15	-	-	TRBJ1-4	TGTGCCAGCAGTTCACCCGGGACAAGAACTGAAAAACTGTTTTTT	CASSSPGTRTEKLFF
TRBV4-1	12	few	-	TRBJ1-2	TGCGCCAGCAGCCCCTCACACTATGGCTACACCTTC	CASSPSHYGYTF
TRBV14	12	few	-	TRBJ2-1	TGTGCCAGCAGCCAACTGTCCAGTGAGCAGTTCTTC	CASSQLSSEQFF
TRBV4-3	15	few	TRBD2	TRBJ2-1	TGCGCCAGCAGCCAGACTAGCGGGGGAGGGGATGAGCAGTTCTTC	CASSQTSGGGDEQFF